The clone carrying this T cell receptor beta chain was observed a handful of times. This entry belongs to a study of blood T cell repertoires in COVID-19. Study context: Acute-phase and convalescent COVID-19 samples originated in the United States, Italy and Spain. The cDNA or gDNA used as material had been derived from T cells, B-cell-depleted T cells, or PBMCs.

Study processing details: Estimation of nucleated cell counts was performed using reference gene primer amplification. TCRdb's copy holds only in-frame clones and misses some; the assay was immunoSEQ multiplex PCR. V, J and clone size are taken as reported in that table, and D and trimming were inferred from the DNA itself. The profile shows 65,000 or so clones, about four fifths of them singletons. V was clipped by 4 bases and J by 5 bases; unmatched bases: 3. The CDR3 sequence is 13 residues long. Germline V gives CDR1 SGHRS, CDR2 YFSETQ. This chain links TRBV5-1 with TRBJ1-2; 9 bases align to TRBD1. This TCR was recovered from a human donor in a cohort sampled during active COVID-19. Sequenced: peripheral blood. CDR3 sequence (DNA): TGCGCCAGCAGCGAGACAGGGGGATATGGCTACACCTTC. This gives the protein CASSETGGYGYTF.